The clone carrying this T cell receptor beta chain showed up just once. CDR1 and CDR2 from the germline V gene are SEHNR and FQNEAQ (reference sequence). This CDR3 region has 16 residues. V lost 8 bases and J lost 2, with 21 bases in between. The time point was: persistent/refractory GD, antithyroid drugs over 5 years with positive TRAb. There was RNA extracted from PBMCs, and the TCR library was made from it. This sample stems from a study of regulatory T cells in long-lasting Graves disease. Relying on iRepertoire HTBI primers and Arm-PCR of CDR3 regions, the team built TCR beta libraries. Via MiXCR, TCRdb re-called the multiplex PCR reads, giving one row per CDR3 protein. The sample yields over 300,000 distinct CDR3 sequences, 15% to 20% seen once.

The sample here was peripheral blood mononuclear cells (PBMCs), taken when the disease was refractory, from a patient treated with antithyroid drugs. The V call is TRBV7-9, the J call TRBJ2-5, with D possibly TRBD2 on 5 matching bases. The sequence was obtained from a female donor with Graves disease. The CDR3 bases are TGTGCCAGCGGGGATTCGGGGTGGGGAAAACAAGAGACCCAGTACTTC. Translation gives CASGDSGWGKQETQYF.